One sample yielded the 30 T cell receptor beta chains listed below, sequenced in a study of blood T cell repertoires in COVID-19. TCRdb keeps only in-frame clones here, not all; method: immunoSEQ multiplex PCR. The data contain about 330,000 clones, roughly 88% of them singletons. The sequenced sample was peripheral blood. The receptors derive from a woman in her fifties or sixties with active or convalescent COVID-19.

To note about this clone: The same CDR3 can be traced to other DNA sequences in this sample. The chain joins TRBV18 to TRBJ1-4, with a tentative D call TRBD1 (6 bases). Germline lookup yields CDR1 KGHSH and CDR2 LQKENI. The CDR3 consists of 14 residues. V was cut by 1 base and J by 8 bases, with 11 bases left in between. This CDR3 is CASSPRGGSEKLFF. DNA of the CDR3: TGTGCCAGCTCACCACGTGGGGGCAGCGAAAAACTGTTTTTT.

J is TRBJ1-2 and V is TRBV18; 7 bases map to TRBD1. J lost 4 bases, V lost 2 bases, and 10 bases had no gene match. CDR1 and CDR2 (germline): KGHSH, LQKENI. The CDR3 contains 16 residues. This chain's CDR3 is CASSPTLVSGGYGYTF. For the CDR3, the DNA is TGTGCCAGCTCACCAACTTTAGTGTCAGGGGGCTATGGCTACACCTTC.

This chain links TRBV6-2 or TRBV6-3 with TRBJ2-1; D perhaps matches TRBD2 (6 bases). The CDR3 length is 15 residues. Trimming took off 5 bases at V and 2 bases at J, with 13 bases between the two ends. Germline V gene lookup returns CDR1 MNHEY and CDR2 SVGEGT. This CDR3 is CASSRAGTTYNEQFF. The CDR3 DNA sequence: TGTGCCAGCAGTAGAGCGGGCACCACCTACAATGAGCAGTTCTTC.

The rearrangement uses TRBV7-9 and TRBJ2-1; 8 bases are a match to TRBD2. Germline CDR1 is SEHNR and CDR2 is FQNEAQ (reference sequence). With 5 bases clipped from V and 2 bases from J, the junction kept 5 bases outside the gene matches. There are 15 residues in the CDR3. The chain's CDR3 is CASSPTGGAYNEQFF. In DNA form, the CDR3 reads TGTGCCAGCAGCCCGACCGGGGGGGCCTACAATGAGCAGTTCTTC.

The CDR3 spells CASSVIGGQPLLVLDNEQFF. The CDR3 DNA follows: TGTGCCAGCAGTGTTATCGGTGGTCAACCGCTATTGGTTCTCGACAATGAGCAGTTCTTC. V gene TRBV2 combines with J gene TRBJ2-1; D call uncertain. The CDR3 extends over 20 amino acids. Trimming removed 4 bases from V and 5 bases from J, with 30 bases in between. CDR1 is SNHLY and CDR2 is FYNNEI in the germline V gene.

V usage is TRBV7-3 and J usage is TRBJ1-5; no clear D. The germline V and J ends were trimmed by 1 base and 7 bases, with 8 bases remaining between them. Germline assignment: CDR1 SGHTA and CDR2 FQGTGA. This CDR3 comprises 13 residues. The CDR3 DNA reads TGTGCCAGCAGCTTAAGGCAGCGGCAGCCCCAGCATTTT. It encodes CASSLRQRQPQHF.

V is TRBV6-5 and J is TRBJ1-2; 7 bases fit TRBD1. The CDR3 totals 13 residues. V shed 0 bases and J 8 bases; nucleotides not matched to a gene: 3. CDR1 and CDR2 from the germline V gene are MNHEY and SVGAGI. CDR3 residues: CASSYSGGSGYTF. The CDR3 DNA is TGTGCCAGCAGTTACTCAGGGGGCAGCGGCTACACCTTC.

The gene calls are TRBV19 and TRBJ2-3; D unclear. The CDR3 length is 12 residues. Between the trimmed V and J ends, which lost 5 bases and 2 bases, there was a span of 5 bases. Germline values: CDR1 LNHDA, CDR2 SQIVND (reference sequence). The CDR3: CASSPNTDTQYF. The CDR3 DNA is TGTGCCAGTAGTCCAAACACAGATACGCAGTATTTT. The whole variable domain, remainder taken from reference TRBV19 and TRBJ2-3, is DGGITQSPKYLFRKEGQNVTLSCEQNLNHDAMYWYRQDPGQGLRLIYYSQIVNDFQKGDIAEGYSVSREKKESFPLTVTSAQKNPTAFYLCASSPNTDTQYFGPGTRLTVL.

The chain uses TRBV12-3 or TRBV12-4 and TRBJ1-2; the D is unclear. With 6 bases removed from V and 5 bases from J, the gap between germline ends came to 13 bases. The CDR3 is 13 residues long. In nucleotides, the CDR3 is TGTGCCAGCAGGGCTGCCCCAGGTTATGGCTACACCTTC. Its translation: CASRAAPGYGYTF.

The chain joins TRBV28 to TRBJ1-2; maybe TRBD1 (6 bases). The CDR3 has 14 residues. CDR1 and CDR2 (germline): MDHEN, SYDVKM. Between the trimmed V and J ends, which lost 2 bases and 4 bases, there was a span of 11 bases. This CDR3 is CASSLNAGVYGYTF. In nucleotides, the CDR3 is TGTGCCAGCAGTTTAAACGCAGGGGTCTATGGCTACACCTTC.

This sequence joins TRBV24-1 and TRBJ2-1; D perhaps matches TRBD2 (5 bases). Trimming pared 1 base from V and 10 bases from J, leaving 13 bases between. Germline lookup yields CDR1 KGHDR and CDR2 SFDVKD. The CDR3 has 14 amino acids. For the CDR3, the DNA is TGTGCCACCAGTGATTTCGGACTTAGTGGGGAGCAGTTCTTC. Amino acid sequence: CATSDFGLSGEQFF.

The V gene is TRBV19, the J gene TRBJ2-3; TRBD2 agrees at 14 bases. Germline CDR1 and CDR2: LNHDA and SQIVND (reference sequence). The CDR3 has 18 residues. Unmatched junction bases numbered 8, after V lost 2 bases and J lost 4 bases. The CDR3 bases are TGTGCCAGTAGTATACTGCAGGGGACTAGCGGGAGCCCAGATACGCAGTATTTT. Its translation is CASSILQGTSGSPDTQYF.

This rearrangement joins TRBV7-3 to TRBJ1-1; tentative D call: TRBD1 (6 bases). The germline V gene encodes CDR1 SGHTA and CDR2 FQGTGA. The V gene lost 1 base and the J gene lost 6 bases, with 12 bases spanning the gap. The CDR3 has 14 residues. This CDR3 is CASSLRGGGPEAFF. CDR3 nucleotides: TGTGCCAGCAGCTTAAGAGGCGGGGGGCCTGAAGCTTTCTTT.

The V and J genes are TRBV5-1 and TRBJ1-2, with a tentative D call TRBD1 (5 bases). V shed 0 bases and J shed 3 bases, with 12 bases lying between them. CDR1 and CDR2 from the germline V gene are SGHRS and YFSETQ. The CDR3 spans 15 residues. The CDR3: CASSLGGTTDYGYTF. DNA for the CDR3: TGCGCCAGCAGCTTGGGCGGGACGACTGACTATGGCTACACCTTC.

The V and J genes are TRBV5-1 and TRBJ2-1; D not certain. CDR1 and CDR2 from the germline V gene are SGHRS and YFSETQ. The CDR3 totals 16 residues. Trimming took 0 bases from V and 6 from J, leaving 16 bases between them. CDR3 nucleotides: TGCGCCAGCAGCTTGGCCACAGATCTAACGCGCAATGAGCAGTTCTTC. Amino acids: CASSLATDLTRNEQFF.

The rearrangement joins TRBV4-3 to TRBJ2-1; TRBD2 agrees at 11 bases. The germline CDR1 and CDR2 sequences are LGHNA and YSLEER. This CDR3 contains 19 residues. Losses at the gene ends were 0 bases for V and 6 bases for J; bases not matched to a gene: 13. The CDR3 DNA is TGCGCCAGCAGCCAAGACCCTTTTCCCCTAGCGGGAGGAAGCAATGAGCAGTTCTTC. As protein: CASSQDPFPLAGGSNEQFF.

This clone was counted a single time. The V and J genes are TRBV5-4 and TRBJ2-3; 14 bases are shared with TRBD2. Germline lookup yields CDR1 SGHNT and CDR2 YYREEE (reference sequence). V dropped 4 bases and J dropped 2; count of bases not matched to a gene: 15. The CDR3 is 20 residues long. The CDR3 is CASSQGLAGVRRPDTDTQYF. The CDR3 DNA is TGTGCCAGCAGCCAGGGACTAGCGGGAGTTAGAAGACCAGACACAGATACGCAGTATTTT. Full variable domain (outside the CDR3, taken from reference TRBV5-4 and TRBJ2-3): ETGVTQSPTHLIKTRGQQVTLRCSSQSGHNTVSWYQQALGQGPQFIFQYYREEENGRGNFPPRFSGLQFPNYSSELNVNALELDDSALYLCASSQGLAGVRRPDTDTQYFGPGTRLTVL.

The chain uses TRBV30 and TRBJ2-7; no definite D call. The CDR3 totals 11 residues. The V gene lost 6 bases and the J gene lost 6 bases, with 12 bases spanning the gap. The germline CDR1 and CDR2 sequences are GTSNPN and SVGIG (reference sequence). The CDR3 DNA follows: TGTGCCTGCCATGCGGCTACCGAGCAGTACTTC. Translated, it gives CACHAATEQYF.

This rearrangement joins TRBV7-2 to TRBJ2-7; 11 nucleotides align to TRBD2. Germline CDR1 SGHTA, CDR2 FQGNSA. The length of the CDR3 is 14 residues. Trimming took 5 bases from V and 4 from J; bases not matched to a gene: 4. The DNA of the CDR3 is TGTGCCAGCAGCGGATCTAGCGGGGGGTACGAGCAGTACTTC. Translation: CASSGSSGGYEQYF. The full variable domain, completed using reference TRBV7-2 and TRBJ2-7, is GAGVSQSPSNKVTEKGKDVELRCDPISGHTALYWYRQSLGQGLEFLIYFQGNSAPDKSGLPSDRFSAERTGGSVSTLTIQRTQQEDSAVYLCASSGSSGGYEQYFGPGTRLTVT.

The chain uses TRBV11-1 and TRBJ2-2; 9 bases align to TRBD1. Germline V gives CDR1 SGHAT, CDR2 FQDESV (reference sequence). Unmatched junction bases numbered 4, after V lost 5 bases and J lost 3 bases. CDR3 length equals 15 residues. CDR3 in DNA: TGTGCCAGCAGCCTACAGGGGGCAGACACCGGGGAGCTGTTTTTT. Amino acid sequence: CASSLQGADTGELFF.

The rearrangement uses TRBV4-1 and TRBJ1-5; TRBD1 agrees at 8 bases. The length of the CDR3 is 15 residues. Germline V gives CDR1 MGHRA, CDR2 YSYEKL. V shed 1 base, J shed 1 base, and the junction held 0 bases outside the gene matches. CDR3 DNA: TGCGCCAGCAGCCAAGGGGACAGGAGCAATCAGCCCCAGCATTTT. It translates to CASSQGDRSNQPQHF.

The gene calls are TRBV25-1 and TRBJ2-7; TRBD1 aligns across 8 bases. V lost 4 bases and J lost 2; bases outside the gene matches: 7. Germline-derived CDR1 and CDR2 are MGHDK and SYGVNS. This CDR3 contains 15 residues. CDR3 coding DNA: TGTGCCAGCAGTGCAACCGGGACAGGTCCCTACGAGCAGTACTTC. Translated: CASSATGTGPYEQYF.

CDR3 residues: CASSQGTGQGYEKLFF. CDR3 DNA: TGTGCCAGCAGCCAAGGCACTGGACAGGGGTATGAAAAACTGTTTTTT. The chain recombines TRBV11-1 with TRBJ1-4, with TRBD1 matching over 9 bases. Trimming removed 5 bases from V and 6 bases from J; junction bases left unmatched: 10. CDR1 SGHAT and CDR2 FQDESV come from the germline V gene (reference sequence). The length of the CDR3 is 16 residues.

CDR3 sequence (DNA): TGTGCCAGCAGCTATCGAGGGGGCTCTGGGGCCAACGTCCTGACTTTC. Protein sequence: CASSYRGGSGANVLTF. The chain is built from TRBV7-2 and TRBJ2-6; D might be TRBD1 (6 bases). V was shortened by 4 bases and J by 0 bases, with 10 bases between the two germline ends. CDR3 size: 16 residues. The germline gives CDR1 SGHTA, CDR2 FQGNSA.

The chain joins TRBV28 to TRBJ2-2; a possible D gene is TRBD2 (6 bases). The CDR3 has 16 amino acids. Germline CDR1 MDHEN, CDR2 SYDVKM. Trimming left V 5 bases short and J 6 bases short, with 19 bases between. The CDR3 protein is CASSPGGVPSAGELFF. The CDR3 DNA follows: TGTGCCAGCAGTCCCGGTGGGGTGCCTAGCGCCGGGGAGCTGTTTTTT.

Regarding this clone: At one boundary the junction diverges from the germline segment, which might be a read error. The CDR3 DNA reads TGTGCCAGCAGCCAACAAGGAGGAGGGAATGGGCAGTTCTTC. It encodes CASSQQGGGNGQFF. The chain has TRBV3-1 (or the pseudogene TRBV3-2) and TRBJ2-1; perhaps TRBD2 as D (6 bases). The CDR3 has 14 amino acids. Germline V CDR1 and CDR2: LGHDT, YNNKEL (reference sequence).

The chain links TRBV7-9 to TRBJ1-2; TRBD1 agrees at 7 bases. The V segment lost 1 base and the J segment 8 bases; nucleotides outside the gene matches: 10. CDR1 and CDR2 (germline): SEHNR, FQNEAQ (reference sequence). The CDR3 covers 15 residues. CDR3 nucleotides: TGTGCCAGCAGCTTAGGCTTTGACAGGGTAGGAGGCTACACCTTC. Translating it yields CASSLGFDRVGGYTF.

V gene TRBV5-6 combines with J gene TRBJ1-3, with D possibly being TRBD1 (6 bases). The ends were cut back, 6 bases at V and 0 bases at J, with 16 bases in the middle. Germline CDR1 is SGHDT and CDR2 is YYEEEE. The CDR3 covers 16 residues. The CDR3 region has the DNA TGTGCCAGCACTAAGGACAGCAGTCACTCTGGAAACACCATATATTTT. Amino acid sequence: CASTKDSSHSGNTIYF.

As DNA, the CDR3 is TGTGCCAGCAGCTTGGGGACGGACACTGCTCGTAGCTCTGGGGCCAACGTCCTGACTTTC. It encodes CASSLGTDTARSSGANVLTF. This rearrangement joins TRBV5-4 to TRBJ2-6; D might be TRBD1 (5 bases). There are 20 residues in the CDR3. Trimming stripped 0 bases from V and 0 bases from J, with 19 bases between. Germline CDR1 SGHNT, CDR2 YYREEE (reference sequence).

The chain joins TRBV7-9 to TRBJ1-1, with 9 bases lining up with TRBD1. The V gene's germline CDR1 is SEHNR and CDR2 FQNEAQ (reference sequence). This CDR3 spans 16 amino acids. The V and J ends lost 5 bases and 0 bases, in that order; junction bases with no gene match: 7. CDR3 DNA: TGTGCCAGCAGCCCCGACAGGGGGTCCATGAACACTGAAGCTTTCTTT. It codes for CASSPDRGSMNTEAFF.